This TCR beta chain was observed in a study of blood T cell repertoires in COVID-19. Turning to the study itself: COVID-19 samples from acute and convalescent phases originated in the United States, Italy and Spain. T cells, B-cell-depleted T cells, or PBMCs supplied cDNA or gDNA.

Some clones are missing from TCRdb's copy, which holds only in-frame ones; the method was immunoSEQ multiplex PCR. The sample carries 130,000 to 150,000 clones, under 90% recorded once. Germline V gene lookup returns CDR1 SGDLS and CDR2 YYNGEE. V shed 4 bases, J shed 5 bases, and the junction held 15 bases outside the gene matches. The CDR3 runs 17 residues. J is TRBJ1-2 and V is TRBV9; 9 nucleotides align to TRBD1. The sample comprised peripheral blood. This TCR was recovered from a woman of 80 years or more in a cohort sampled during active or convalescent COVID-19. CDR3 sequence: CASSNSGQGRLQYGYTF. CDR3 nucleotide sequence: TGTGCCAGCAGCAACTCGGGACAGGGACGCTTACAATATGGCTACACCTTC.